This passage covers 17 T cell receptor beta chains from one sample sequenced in a study of PD-1 blockade in classical Hodgkin lymphoma. Brentuximab vedotin exposure varied, and every patient relapsed after autologous stem cell transplantation. The method was immunoSEQ multiplex PCR; TCRdb's version includes in-frame clones alone and lacks a portion of them. The repertoire holds about 40,000 clones, over 65% seen once, with approximately 11% in the top ten. The sample here was peripheral blood mononuclear cells (PBMCs), taken at baseline. The receptors stem from a human donor with classical Hodgkin lymphoma.

With respect to this clone: Other nucleotide sequences from this sample produce the same CDR3. The chain has TRBV11-2 and TRBJ2-1; 7 bases fit TRBD2. Germline assignment: CDR1 SGHAT and CDR2 FQNNGV. The CDR3 is 15 amino acids. V trimming: 7 bases; J trimming: 6 bases; junction bases outside the gene matches: 12. The CDR3 DNA sequence: TGTGCCAGCACAGAACGGGAGGACCCCTCCAATGAGCAGTTCTTC. This sequence encodes CASTEREDPSNEQFF.

The gene calls are TRBV7-9 and TRBJ2-6, with 10 bases that match TRBD1. The V segment lost 1 base and the J segment 0 bases; nucleotides outside the gene matches: 6. CDR1 SEHNR and CDR2 FQNEAQ come from the germline V gene (reference sequence). This CDR3 region has 19 residues. CDR3 sequence reads: CASSLGVGTGASGANVLTF. The DNA for the CDR3 is TGTGCCAGCAGCTTAGGTGTCGGGACAGGGGCCTCTGGGGCCAACGTCCTGACTTTC.

The V call is TRBV18, the J call TRBJ1-3; 7 bases map to TRBD1. There are 14 residues in the CDR3. Germline values: CDR1 KGHSH, CDR2 LQKENI. The junction had 5 bases not matched to a gene; V was cut back by 6 bases and J by 3 bases. The CDR3 sequence is CASSTGLVGNTIYF. The CDR3 DNA follows: TGTGCCAGCTCGACAGGGTTGGTTGGAAACACCATATATTTT.

The chain joins TRBV7-6 to TRBJ2-7; D unclear. Between the trimmed V and J ends, which lost 8 bases and 1 base, there was a span of 12 bases. The CDR3 totals 13 residues. Per germline, CDR1 SGHVS and CDR2 FNYEAQ. This chain's CDR3 is CASAGRTSYEQYF. CDR3 DNA sequence: TGTGCCAGCGCCGGCAGAACTTCCTACGAGCAGTACTTC.

The chain links TRBV7-9 to TRBJ1-1; D unclear. The CDR3 spans 12 residues. Trimming left V 2 bases short and J 7 bases short, with 8 bases between. Germline values: CDR1 SEHNR, CDR2 FQNEAQ (reference sequence). CDR3 nucleotide sequence: TGTGCCAGCAGCTTATCTTCCCTTGAAGCTTTCTTT. This translates into CASSLSSLEAFF.

This rearrangement joins TRBV25-1 to TRBJ2-6; D is ambiguous. V dropped 7 bases and J dropped 4 bases, with 14 bases sitting between them. This CDR3 has 15 amino acids. The germline V gene encodes CDR1 MGHDK and CDR2 SYGVNS. CDR3 residues: CASTTTTPGANVLTF. The CDR3 bases are TGTGCCAGCACCACGACGACCCCCGGGGCCAACGTCCTGACTTTC.

CDR3 bases: TGTGCCAGCAGTTTCTTCTCTGGAAACACCATATATTTT. This gives the protein CASSFFSGNTIYF. The chain combines TRBV28 with TRBJ1-3; D unclear. The CDR3 consists of 13 residues. V was clipped by 3 bases and J by 0 bases, with 3 bases between them. Germline V gene sequence: CDR1 MDHEN, CDR2 SYDVKM.

The rearrangement joins TRBV28 to TRBJ2-7, with TRBD2 as a possible D gene (6 bases). Per germline, CDR1 MDHEN and CDR2 SYDVKM. Trimming pared 6 bases from V and 5 bases from J, leaving 23 bases between. The CDR3 length is 16 residues. Here the CDR3 DNA reads TGTGCCAGCAGCGATTTCGGACGGGGCGGGGTAGACGAGCAGTACTTC. It translates to CASSDFGRGGVDEQYF.

CDR3 sequence reads: CASSFGWGISRTQYF. CDR3 sequence (DNA): TGCGCCAGCAGCTTCGGGTGGGGAATTAGTAGGACCCAGTACTTC. The chain employs TRBV5-1 and TRBJ2-5; D remains ambiguous. V dropped 2 bases and J dropped 7 bases, with 18 bases sitting between them. This CDR3 region has 15 residues. CDR1 SGHRS and CDR2 YFSETQ come from the germline V gene.

The J gene is TRBJ2-5, the V gene TRBV18; tentative D call: TRBD1 (6 bases). Germline CDR1 reads KGHSH; CDR2 reads LQKENI. The V end lost 3 bases, the J end lost 2 bases, and 22 bases lay between the germline ends. The CDR3 is made up of 18 amino acids. The CDR3 loop is CASSPGHGQGTYQETQYF. Written as DNA, the CDR3 is TGTGCCAGCTCACCGGGACACGGCCAGGGAACTTATCAAGAGACCCAGTACTTC. The variable domain in full, with the rest retrieved from reference TRBV18 and TRBJ2-5, is NAGVMQNPRHLVRRRGQEARLRCSPMKGHSHVYWYRQLPEEGLKFMVYLQKENIIDESGMPKERFSAEFPKEGPSILRIQQVVRGDSAAYFCASSPGHGQGTYQETQYFGPGTRLLVL.

This clone was observed a few times. The chain joins TRBV7-2 to TRBJ2-1, with TRBD2 identical over 11 bases. This CDR3 spans 14 amino acids. The germline V gene has CDR1 SGHTA and CDR2 FQGNSA. The trim removed 2 bases at V and 15 bases at J, leaving 9 bases unmatched. CDR3 residues: CASSLSLAGGVRFF. In nucleotides, the CDR3 is TGTGCCAGCAGCTTATCGCTAGCGGGAGGAGTCCGGTTCTTC. The whole variable domain, remainder taken from reference TRBV7-2 and TRBJ2-1, is GAGVSQSPSNKVTEKGKDVELRCDPISGHTALYWYRQSLGQGLEFLIYFQGNSAPDKSGLPSDRFSAERTGGSVSTLTIQRTQQEDSAVYLCASSLSLAGGVRFFGPGTRLTVL.

CDR3 protein: CASSLGRVGANVLTF. In DNA form, the CDR3 reads TGTGCCAGCAGCTTAGGAAGGGTCGGGGCCAACGTCCTGACTTTC. The V gene is TRBV7-8, the J gene TRBJ2-6; no firm D call. The V and J ends lost 1 base and 4 bases respectively, with 8 bases between them. CDR3 length: 15 amino acids. In germline, CDR1 is SGHVS, CDR2 FQNEAQ.

Only one count was recorded for this clone. This chain connects TRBV7-9 to TRBJ1-5, with D possibly matching TRBD1 (5 bases). The CDR3 runs 15 residues. Germline V gene sequence: CDR1 SEHNR, CDR2 FQNEAQ (reference sequence). Trimming took 5 bases from V and 4 from J, leaving 15 bases between them. The CDR3 here is CASSPRGAGNQPQHF. In nucleotides, the CDR3 is TGTGCCAGCAGCCCCCGGGGCGCCGGGAATCAGCCCCAGCATTTT.

The genes are TRBV27 and TRBJ1-2; possible D gene TRBD1, 5 bases. This CDR3 region has 16 residues. Germline CDR1 and CDR2: MNHEY and SMNVEV (reference sequence). The germline V and J ends were trimmed by 5 bases and 7 bases, with 23 bases remaining between them. CDR3 bases: TGTGCCAGCAGTGACCGGGGTTGGGGGAGATTGGGTGGCTACACCTTC. Its protein is CASSDRGWGRLGGYTF.

The gene calls are TRBV19 and TRBJ1-5; no definite D call. Trimming took 5 bases from V and 0 from J, leaving 14 bases between them. CDR1 LNHDA and CDR2 SQIVND come from the germline V gene (reference sequence). The CDR3 has 16 amino acids. The CDR3 protein is CASSHRTGYSNQPQHF. CDR3 nucleotides: TGTGCCAGTAGTCATCGGACGGGTTATAGCAATCAGCCCCAGCATTTT.

This clone was observed a single time. The chain carries TRBV5-6 and TRBJ2-3; D is tentatively TRBD1 or TRBD2 (6 bases each). CDR3 length: 15 amino acids. The germline gives CDR1 SGHDT, CDR2 YYEEEE. Trimming took 4 bases from V and 3 from J, leaving 15 bases between them. Here the CDR3 reads CASSGGTLLTDTQYF. The CDR3 DNA reads TGTGCCAGCAGCGGCGGGACACTTCTTACAGATACGCAGTATTTT.

The chain uses TRBV15 and TRBJ2-3; D not resolved. This CDR3 has 16 amino acids. V gave up 0 bases and J gave up 3 bases, with 13 bases separating them. From germline, CDR1 is LNHNV and CDR2 YYDKDF (reference sequence). The CDR3, as DNA: TGTGCCACCAGCAGAGATAGTCCTCGTAGTACAGATACGCAGTATTTT. This translates into CATSRDSPRSTDTQYF.